A single sample gave rise to the 21 T cell receptor beta chains below, sequenced in a study of T-cell reconstitution after alpha-beta-depleted transplantation in children. The library targeted TCRbeta and was prepared with unique molecular identifiers. TCRdb ran MiXCR on the PCR reads and lists one entry per CDR3 protein. The sample carries about 400,000 distinct CDR3 sequences, roughly 22% recorded once. The sample was PBMCs from the stem cell graft donor, taken from the stem cell graft. Receptors originate from a human donor who donated a stem cell graft to a child with acute myeloid leukemia.

This clonotype came up many times. This chain uses TRBV7-9 with TRBJ2-1; D is unclear. This CDR3 is built from 15 residues. The V end was cut by 1 base, the J end by 4 bases, with 11 bases between. Looked up from germline, CDR1 is SEHNR and CDR2 is FQNEAQ (reference sequence). Here the CDR3 DNA reads TGTGCCAGCAGCTTAGGGCCAGGTACTTACAATGAGCAGTTCTTC. The encoded protein is CASSLGPGTYNEQFF.

This clonotype was counted between two and nine times. The chain employs TRBV7-2 and TRBJ2-2, with D uncertain. CDR3 length equals 12 residues. V lost 3 bases and J lost 9, with 8 bases in between. CDR1 is SGHTA, CDR2 FQGNSA, per germline. The CDR3 DNA follows: TGTGCCAGCAGCTTGAGTCACCGGGAGCTGTTTTTT. This translates into CASSLSHRELFF.

This clonotype was seen ten or more times. The rearrangement joins TRBV3-1 to TRBJ2-1, with D hard to call. Trimming stripped 6 bases from V and 3 bases from J, with 18 bases between. Germline V lookup: CDR1 LGHDT, CDR2 YNNKEL (reference sequence). This CDR3 has 16 residues. CDR3 sequence: CASSPTPPGRYNEQFF. The CDR3 DNA sequence: TGTGCCAGCAGTCCAACCCCTCCTGGACGCTACAATGAGCAGTTCTTC.

This clonotype was observed many times. The CDR3 DNA sequence: TGCAGTGCTCCCGACAGTTCCGAGAGCACAGATACGCAGTATTTT. It is translated as CSAPDSSESTDTQYF. The chain combines TRBV20-1 with TRBJ2-3; D may be TRBD1 (5 bases). The length of the CDR3 is 15 residues. The ends were cut back, 5 bases at V and 0 bases at J, with 15 bases in the middle. In germline, CDR1 is DFQATT, CDR2 SNEGSKA (reference sequence).

The DNA of the CDR3 is TGTGCCAGCAGTGATCCCCGGACAGGAAACAATGAGCAGTTCTTC. As protein: CASSDPRTGNNEQFF. The J gene is TRBJ2-1, the V gene TRBV2; 7 nucleotides match TRBD1. CDR3 length: 15 residues. Germline V CDR1 and CDR2: SNHLY, FYNNEI. V shed 3 bases, J shed 5 bases, and the junction held 7 bases outside the gene matches.

This clonotype was detected only a few times. This chain uses TRBV27 with TRBJ2-1, with a weak D call TRBD2 (6 bases). The germline V gene has CDR1 MNHEY and CDR2 SMNVEV (reference sequence). The CDR3 has 14 amino acids. Trimming shortened V by 3 bases and J by 3 bases, and 9 bases separated the two germline ends. The CDR3 nucleotides read TGTGCCAGCAGTTTGGGGACTGTCTACAATGAGCAGTTCTTC. Translated: CASSLGTVYNEQFF.

The rearrangement uses TRBV7-2 and TRBJ2-2, with D uncertain. CDR1 and CDR2 from the germline V gene are SGHTA and FQGNSA. V lost 5 bases to trimming and J lost 4 bases, with 14 bases between them. This CDR3 spans 15 amino acids. The CDR3 sequence: CASSVLAGRTGELFF. The CDR3 bases are TGTGCCAGCAGCGTGTTAGCCGGGCGCACCGGGGAGCTGTTTTTT.

This clonotype was seen more than once but under ten times. The rearrangement joins TRBV12-3 or TRBV12-4 to TRBJ2-1; TRBD1 agrees at 12 bases. The ends lost 6 bases at V and 9 bases at J; junction bases unmatched: 9. The CDR3 is 15 amino acids. CDR3 DNA: TGTGCCAGCAGCCCGGGACAGGGGGCTTTTATTGAGCAGTTCTTC. Its protein is CASSPGQGAFIEQFF.

This clonotype was recorded a few times. The chain recombines TRBV5-1 with TRBJ2-7; D is perhaps TRBD1 (5 bases). This CDR3 spans 14 amino acids. Trimming removed 1 base from V and 1 base from J, with 9 bases in between. Germline V lookup: CDR1 SGHRS, CDR2 YFSETQ. CDR3 protein: CASSLFPGSYEQYF. The CDR3 DNA reads TGCGCCAGCAGCTTGTTTCCAGGGTCCTACGAGCAGTACTTC.

This clonotype turned up a few times. The chain links TRBV27 to TRBJ2-7; D remains ambiguous. The length of the CDR3 is 14 residues. V was shortened by 0 bases and J by 0 bases, with 6 bases between the two germline ends. Germline V gene lookup returns CDR1 MNHEY and CDR2 SMNVEV (reference sequence). The CDR3 DNA is TGTGCCAGCAGTTTATCCAGATTCTCCTACGAGCAGTACTTC. This sequence encodes CASSLSRFSYEQYF.

This chain links TRBV15 with TRBJ2-3; 9 bases align to TRBD2. Per the germline V gene, CDR1 is LNHNV and CDR2 is YYDKDF (reference sequence). Losses at the gene ends were 0 bases for V and 2 bases for J; bases not matched to a gene: 6. The CDR3 is 17 amino acids. CDR3: CATSRDLLAGNTDTQYF. For the CDR3, the DNA is TGTGCCACCAGCAGAGATCTGCTAGCGGGGAACACAGATACGCAGTATTTT.

In its sample, this clonotype was seen many times. J is TRBJ2-3 and V is TRBV6-4; 10 nucleotides line up with TRBD2. Germline V gene data show CDR1 as MRHNA and CDR2 as SNTAGT. Trimming cost V 3 bases and J 6 bases; bases outside gene matches: 6. The CDR3 loop spans 15 amino acids. CDR3 nucleotides: TGTGCCAGCAGTGAGACTAGCGGGTCCCTGGATACGCAGTATTTT. Translated: CASSETSGSLDTQYF.

This clonotype showed up many times. The chain couples TRBV12-3 or TRBV12-4 to TRBJ2-1; possible D gene TRBD1, 6 bases. Trimming pared 3 bases from V and 7 bases from J, leaving 13 bases between. This CDR3 comprises 14 residues. CDR3 bases: TGTGCCAGCAGTTTCAGGCAGGGGTTGAATGAGCAGTTCTTC. Translation: CASSFRQGLNEQFF.

This clonotype occurred many times. The chain recombines TRBV20-1 with TRBJ2-1; TRBD2 agrees at 12 bases. The CDR3 totals 17 residues. Germline-derived CDR1 and CDR2 are DFQATT and SNEGSKA (reference sequence). Trimming removed 3 bases from V and 0 bases from J; junction bases left unmatched: 6. The CDR3 sequence is CSARTGLAGISYNEQFF. The CDR3 coding sequence is TGCAGTGCTAGGACCGGACTAGCGGGAATCTCCTACAATGAGCAGTTCTTC.

The chain couples TRBV2 to TRBJ1-5, with unresolved D. The length of the CDR3 is 14 residues. In germline, CDR1 is SNHLY, CDR2 FYNNEI. Trimming left V 5 bases short and J 2 bases short, with 10 bases between. CDR3 loop: CASSLERRNQPQHF. The CDR3 DNA follows: TGTGCCAGCAGTCTTGAGCGCCGCAATCAGCCCCAGCATTTT. Full variable domain (remainder filled in from reference TRBV2 and TRBJ1-5): EPEVTQTPSHQVTQMGQEVILRCVPISNHLYFYWYRQILGQKVEFLVSFYNNEISEKSEIFDDQFSVERPDGSNFTLKIRSTKLEDSAMYFCASSLERRNQPQHFGDGTRLSIL.

This sequence joins TRBV6-1 and TRBJ1-1, with 7 bases fitting TRBD1. The CDR3 contains 13 residues. Germline V lookup: CDR1 MNHNS, CDR2 SASEGT. V was pared by 4 bases and J by 3 bases, with 2 bases of the junction left unmatched. Here the CDR3 reads CASSGTGDTEAFF. The CDR3 DNA reads TGTGCCAGCAGTGGGACAGGCGACACTGAAGCTTTCTTT.

In this sample, this clonotype turned up many times. The chain employs TRBV29-1 and TRBJ2-7; 11 bases are shared with TRBD2. The CDR3 extends over 14 amino acids. Unmatched junction bases numbered 7, after V lost 4 bases and J lost 5 bases. Germline V gene sequence: CDR1 SQVTM, CDR2 ANQGSEA. The CDR3 here is CSVGTSGRANEQYF. The CDR3 region has the DNA TGCAGCGTTGGTACTAGCGGGAGAGCTAACGAGCAGTACTTC.

This chain joins TRBV12-3 or TRBV12-4 and TRBJ2-3, with TRBD2 identical over 11 bases. V lost 3 bases, J lost 3 bases, and 11 bases stayed unmatched. The CDR3 totals 18 residues. CDR3 sequence: CASSFLAGGPLGTDTQYF. CDR3 bases: TGTGCCAGCAGTTTTTTAGCGGGAGGGCCGTTGGGTACAGATACGCAGTATTTT.

The chain joins TRBV6-5 to TRBJ2-7; 7 positions match TRBD1. The V gene end was trimmed by 2 bases and the J gene end by 2 bases; junction bases not matched to a gene: 3. CDR1 is MNHEY, CDR2 SVGAGI, per germline. The CDR3 loop spans 14 amino acids. CDR3 bases: TGTGCCAGCAGTTACGGGACAGCCCCCTACGAGCAGTACTTC. Translated: CASSYGTAPYEQYF.

The chain recombines TRBV18 with TRBJ2-1; TRBD2 is a possible D gene (5 bases). The CDR3 has 13 residues. V was shortened by 1 base and J by 6 bases, with 7 bases between the two germline ends. CDR1 KGHSH and CDR2 LQKENI come from the germline V gene. For the CDR3, the DNA is TGTGCCAGCTCACCACGAGGGATCAATGAGCAGTTCTTC. It is translated as CASSPRGINEQFF. Full variable domain (remainder filled in from reference TRBV18 and TRBJ2-1): NAGVMQNPRHLVRRRGQEARLRCSPMKGHSHVYWYRQLPEEGLKFMVYLQKENIIDESGMPKERFSAEFPKEGPSILRIQQVVRGDSAAYFCASSPRGINEQFFGPGTRLTVL.

This clonotype has a count of ten or more. The chain employs TRBV12-3 or TRBV12-4 and TRBJ2-3; D remains ambiguous. V shed 5 bases and J shed 0 bases, with 9 bases lying between them. This CDR3 is 14 amino acids long. The CDR3 sequence: CASSITVSTDTQYF. In nucleotides, the CDR3 is TGTGCCAGCAGTATTACGGTTAGCACAGATACGCAGTATTTT.